The rows below give T cell receptor beta chains drawn from one sample of a study of OX40 agonist ivuxolimab in advanced cancers. Data came from immunoSEQ multiplex PCR; TCRdb stores just in-frame clones and leaves some out. This sample yields under 50,000 clones, of which 75% to 80% are seen a single time; over 6.5% belongs to the top ten. The sample was CD4+ or CD8+ T cells sorted from blood, taken in a trial of the OX40 agonist ivuxolimab. The receptors come from an adult with an advanced solid tumor such as melanoma, head and neck, liver or kidney cancer. The CDR3 runs from the conserved cysteine through the conserved F or W. D genes are given only for firm matches. Part of the rows lack a size; the others show once, few, many or a class for expanded clones.

j_gene | d_gene | abundance | len | v_gene | CDR3nt | CDR3aa
TRBJ1-1 | NA | NA | 12 | TRBV5-6 | TGTGCCAGCAGCTTGACCTCTAATGTAGCTTTCTTT | CASSLTSNVAFF
TRBJ1-2 | NA | NA | 13 | TRBV18 | TGTGCCAGCTCACCACCCACGGACCCGGGGTACACCTTC | CASSPPTDPGYTF
TRBJ1-5 | NA | NA | 13 | TRBV2 | TGTGCCAGCACGGGGCAGAGCAATCAGCCCCAGCATTTT | CASTGQSNQPQHF
TRBJ2-1 | NA | NA | 15 | TRBV5-4 | TGTGCCAGCAGTGACGCTACGAGCTCCTACAATGAGCAGTTCTTC | CASSDATSSYNEQFF
TRBJ2-3 | NA | NA | 14 | TRBV6-1 | TGTGCCAGCATGAGGGACACTTACACAGATACGCAGTATTTT | CASMRDTYTDTQYF
TRBJ1-5 | NA | once | 15 | TRBV5-1 | TGCGCCAGCAGCACAGGGTGGGATAGCAATCAGCCCCAGCATTTT | CASSTGWDSNQPQHF
TRBJ2-5 | NA | NA | 14 | TRBV7-2 | TGTGCCAGCAGCTTACCGGGCCCCCAAGAGACCCAGTACTTC | CASSLPGPQETQYF
TRBJ2-6 | NA | NA | 16 | TRBV6-5 | TGTGCCAGCAGTTACGAACCAGACTCTGGGGCCAACGTCCTGACTTTC | CASSYEPDSGANVLTF
TRBJ1-2 | NA | NA | 11 | TRBV6-4 | TGTGCCAGCCGCGGAGGGGTCGGCTACACCTTC | CASRGGVGYTF
TRBJ1-1 | NA | NA | 15 | TRBV7-8 | TGTGCCAGCAGCTTAACTAACTCCGGGGACACTGAAGCTTTCTTT | CASSLTNSGDTEAFF
TRBJ2-3 | TRBD1 | NA | 15 | TRBV29-1 | TGCAGCGTGGAAGGGACAGGTTTAGCCACAGATACGCAGTATTTT | CSVEGTGLATDTQYF
TRBJ2-5 | TRBD2 | NA | 15 | TRBV9 | TGTGCCAGCAGCGTACGGCCTAGCGGTCAAGAGACCCAGTACTTC | CASSVRPSGQETQYF
TRBJ1-2 | NA | NA | 13 | TRBV28 | TGTGCCAGCAACGCGGAGGGGCACGAAGGCTACACCTTC | CASNAEGHEGYTF
TRBJ2-7 | NA | NA | 12 | TRBV6-5 | TGTGCCAGCAGTTACCCGGGCGCCGAGCAGTACTTC | CASSYPGAEQYF
TRBJ2-5 | NA | NA | 13 | TRBV19 | TGTGCCAGTAGCGGGCCCGGCCAAGAGACCCAGTACTTC | CASSGPGQETQYF
TRBJ1-1 | NA | NA | 15 | TRBV11-2 | TGTGCCAGCAGTAACAATGACAGACGGAAGACTGAAGCTTTCTTT | CASSNNDRRKTEAFF
TRBJ1-3 | NA | NA | 16 | TRBV11-2 | TGTGCCAGCAGCTTAGGGCAGGGAAGTTATGGAAACACCATATATTTT | CASSLGQGSYGNTIYF
TRBJ2-1 | TRBD2 | NA | 14 | TRBV2 | TGTGCCAGCAGTCAGCGGGATCCGTACAATGAGCAGTTCTTC | CASSQRDPYNEQFF
TRBJ2-7 | NA | few | 11 | TRBV6-5 | TGTGCCAGCTCTAGTGGTGACGAGCAGTACTTC | CASSSGDEQYF